Listed here are 26 T cell receptor beta chains from one sample, sequenced in a study of response to subunit inactivated influenza vaccine (dated by TCRdb to about 2018). Library preparation used RT-PCR. TCRdb records Illumina HiSeq 2500 as the sequencer. In TCRdb, the public reads were trimmed at Q25 with fastp and aligned with MiXCR, with productive beta chains retained. Entries that share a CDR3 protein sequence are merged under the most common genes and DNA. In all, the sample holds 250,000 to 350,000 distinct CDR3 sequences, and about 20% of those were seen once. Together, the top ten hold 10% of the sample. Sequences were derived from PBMCs from blood, sampled about 20 months after vaccination. The receptors were sampled from a man aged 50 to 69 who received an inactivated influenza vaccine. Donor details come from another sample of the same person, matched by shared clones.

This clonotype has a count of ten or more. The rearrangement links TRBV10-3 to TRBJ2-7; TRBD2 is a possible D gene (6 bases). The CDR3 runs 11 residues. Germline V gene lookup returns CDR1 ENHRY and CDR2 SYGVKD. V was cut by 6 bases and J by 3 bases, with 6 bases left in between. CDR3 bases: TGTGCCATCAGGGACTACTACGAGCAGTACTTC. Its translation is CAIRDYYEQYF.

This chain connects TRBV5-1 to TRBJ1-4; possible D gene TRBD1, 6 bases. The CDR3 runs 14 residues. Trimming left V 6 bases short and J 4 bases short, with 13 bases between. Germline V CDR1 and CDR2: SGHRS, YFSETQ. CDR3 DNA sequence: TGCGCCAGCACACTGGGGGGCGTTAATGAAAAACTGTTTTTT. Its translation: CASTLGGVNEKLFF. Drawing the rest from reference TRBV5-1 and TRBJ1-4, the complete variable domain is KAGVTQTPRYLIKTRGQQVTLSCSPISGHRSVSWYQQTPGQGLQFLFEYFSETQRNKGNFPGRFSGRQFSNSRSEMNVSTLELGDSALYLCASTLGGVNEKLFFGSGTQLSVL.

This clonotype was recorded many times. The chain combines TRBV20-1 with TRBJ2-5; TRBD2 matches 8 bases. V lost 6 bases and J lost 5; bases outside the gene matches: 5. Germline values: CDR1 DFQATT, CDR2 SNEGSKA (reference sequence). The CDR3 loop spans 12 amino acids. In DNA form, the CDR3 reads TGCAGTGCAACTAGCGGTTGGGAGACCCAGTACTTC. It is translated as CSATSGWETQYF.

The V call is TRBV19, the J call TRBJ1-5; no clear D gene. Germline CDR1 LNHDA, CDR2 SQIVND (reference sequence). V lost 1 base and J 5 bases, leaving 12 bases between the germline ends. The CDR3 extends over 15 amino acids. CDR3 in amino acids: CASSIGYSTYQPQHF. The DNA of the CDR3 is TGTGCCAGTAGTATAGGATACAGTACTTATCAGCCCCAGCATTTT.

This clonotype was seen just once. Its ends do not fully match the called genes, so a read error is possible. The V and J genes are TRBV6-5 and TRBJ1-6, with a possible D match to TRBD1 (5 bases). CDR3 length: 17 amino acids. Per germline, CDR1 MNHEY and CDR2 SVGAGI. The CDR3 coding sequence is TGTGCCAGCAGTCACTCGCAGGGAAGCTCCTATAATTCACCCCTCCACTTT. It is translated as CASSHSQGSSYNSPLHF.

V is TRBV20-1 and J is TRBJ2-7; D ambiguous. Germline CDR1 is DFQATT and CDR2 is SNEGSKA (reference sequence). Trimming removed 1 base from V and 2 bases from J, with 12 bases in between. The length of the CDR3 is 14 residues. DNA of the CDR3: TGCAGTGCTAGAGCACAGTTACCCCCCTACGAGCAGTACTTC. This gives the protein CSARAQLPPYEQYF.

This clonotype was counted many times. The V and J genes are TRBV10-3 and TRBJ1-2, with 8 positions matching TRBD1. V lost 3 bases to trimming and J lost 3 bases; unmatched junction nucleotides: 9. Germline CDR1 and CDR2: ENHRY and SYGVKD. The length of the CDR3 is 16 residues. CDR3 region: CAISDNRGTSHYGYTF. The DNA of the CDR3 is TGTGCCATCAGTGACAACAGGGGGACCTCCCACTATGGCTACACCTTC.

This clonotype appeared many times. The chain has TRBV6-2 or TRBV6-3 and TRBJ1-1, with D perhaps TRBD1 (6 bases). Trimming took 2 bases from V and 3 from J, leaving 16 bases between them. The CDR3 runs 16 residues. Germline values: CDR1 MNHEY, CDR2 SVGEGT. The CDR3 reads CASSYVQGSVDTEAFF. The CDR3 DNA reads as TGTGCCAGCAGTTACGTGCAGGGGAGCGTGGACACTGAAGCTTTCTTT.

This clonotype has more than one count but fewer than ten. The rearrangement uses TRBV20-1 and TRBJ1-6, with 7 bases aligning to TRBD1. Germline trimming cut 8 bases from V and 6 bases from J; bases unmatched to any gene: 13. Germline V lookup: CDR1 DFQATT, CDR2 SNEGSKA (reference sequence). The CDR3 extends over 15 amino acids. The CDR3 nucleotides read TGCAGTACTTGGGCGGGACAGACACCTAATTCACCCCTCCACTTT. Translated, it gives CSTWAGQTPNSPLHF.

This clonotype has a handful of counts. The V call is TRBV11-2, the J call TRBJ1-5; D is unclear. The CDR3 has 15 amino acids. Germline lookup yields CDR1 SGHAT and CDR2 FQNNGV. The V end was cut by 6 bases, the J end by 6 bases, with 18 bases between. CDR3 sequence: CASSPGISVRQPQHF. CDR3 nucleotides: TGTGCCAGCAGTCCCGGGATCTCCGTACGTCAGCCCCAGCATTTT.

The J gene is TRBJ2-7, the V gene TRBV5-1; perhaps TRBD1 as D (6 bases). The CDR3 has 14 residues. The germline V and J ends were trimmed by 4 bases and 2 bases, with 13 bases remaining between them. Germline CDR1 reads SGHRS; CDR2 reads YFSETQ. The CDR3 coding sequence is TGCGCCAGCAGCCCATCCCAGGGGCCCTACGAGCAGTACTTC. Protein: CASSPSQGPYEQYF.

This clonotype turned up a few times. This chain links TRBV5-1 with TRBJ1-4; D is unresolved. The CDR3 spans 15 residues. Germline loops: CDR1 SGHRS, CDR2 YFSETQ. V was shortened by 4 bases and J by 0 bases, with 10 bases between the two germline ends. The CDR3 here is CASSPGVATNEKLFF. The CDR3 bases are TGCGCCAGCAGCCCGGGTGTTGCAACTAATGAAAAACTGTTTTTT.

This clonotype appeared many times. The CDR3 region is CASSSGQGSGYTF. CDR3 nucleotides: TGTGCCAGCAGTTCAGGACAGGGTTCGGGCTACACCTTC. The chain combines TRBV12-3 or TRBV12-4 with TRBJ1-2, with 8 bases lining up with TRBD1. With V trimmed by 4 bases and J by 8 bases, 6 bases remained unmatched. The CDR3 runs 13 residues.

The table lists this clonotype with a few counts. The chain combines TRBV20-1 with TRBJ1-2; weak D call: TRBD1 (5 bases). V shed 3 bases and J shed 4 bases, with 15 bases lying between them. The CDR3 is 14 amino acids. Germline-derived CDR1 and CDR2 are DFQATT and SNEGSKA (reference sequence). As DNA, the CDR3 is TGCAGTGCTAGGGAGTTTCAGGGCGCCTATGGCTACACCTTC. Translated: CSAREFQGAYGYTF.

This clonotype has more than one count but fewer than ten. This chain uses TRBV6-5 with TRBJ2-1; D might be TRBD2 (5 bases). The ends were cut back, 4 bases at V and 7 bases at J, with 17 bases in the middle. Germline values: CDR1 MNHEY, CDR2 SVGAGI. The CDR3 runs 15 residues. The CDR3 DNA reads TGTGCCAGCAGTTCGGTAGCGAACTTGGGGAATGAGCAGTTCTTC. This encodes CASSSVANLGNEQFF.

The rearrangement links TRBV12-3 or TRBV12-4 to TRBJ1-4, with a weak D call TRBD1 (5 bases). This CDR3 region has 17 residues. The ends were cut back, 6 bases at V and 5 bases at J, with 22 bases in the middle. Here the CDR3 reads CASSPSLTGFNNEKLFF. For the CDR3, the DNA is TGTGCCAGCAGCCCTAGCCTAACAGGCTTCAACAATGAAAAACTGTTTTTT.

The sample holds many counts of this clonotype. The chain combines TRBV12-3 or TRBV12-4 with TRBJ1-6, with no clear D. The CDR3 has 12 residues. V was shortened by 3 bases and J by 7 bases, with 4 bases between the two germline ends. The CDR3 protein is CASSFRNSPLHF. The CDR3 DNA follows: TGTGCCAGCAGTTTCCGGAATTCACCCCTCCACTTT.

The chain links TRBV12-3 or TRBV12-4 to TRBJ2-1; the match to TRBD2 covers 9 bases. The CDR3 is 16 amino acids. V shed 3 bases, J shed 1 base, and the junction held 4 bases outside the gene matches. As DNA, the CDR3 is TGTGCCAGCAGTTTTAGCGGGAGAATATCCTACAATGAGCAGTTCTTC. This encodes CASSFSGRISYNEQFF.

The gene calls are TRBV7-8 and TRBJ2-7, with TRBD2 matching over 9 bases. Germline V gene lookup returns CDR1 SGHVS and CDR2 FQNEAQ. This CDR3 is 16 amino acids long. V shed 5 bases and J 0 bases; nucleotides not matched to a gene: 8. CDR3 sequence reads: CASSPLAGAGSYEQYF. In nucleotides, the CDR3 is TGTGCCAGCAGCCCATTAGCGGGAGCGGGCTCCTACGAGCAGTACTTC.

The genes are TRBV5-1 and TRBJ2-7; tentatively, D is TRBD1 or TRBD2 (6 bases each). Trimming took 1 base from V and 4 from J, leaving 24 bases between them. This CDR3 is 18 amino acids long. Germline V lookup: CDR1 SGHRS, CDR2 YFSETQ. In DNA form, the CDR3 reads TGCGCCAGCAGCTTGCAACAGGGAGGATACGCGGGCGTATACGAGCAGTACTTC. Protein product: CASSLQQGGYAGVYEQYF.

This chain uses TRBV5-6 with TRBJ1-1, with TRBD1 as a possible D gene (5 bases). V shed 1 base and J shed 1 base, with 11 bases lying between them. This CDR3 is 15 amino acids long. CDR1 is SGHDT and CDR2 is YYEEEE in the germline V gene. The CDR3 protein is CASSLWGRENTEAFF. The CDR3 DNA sequence: TGTGCCAGCAGCTTGTGGGGCAGGGAGAACACTGAAGCTTTCTTT.

This clonotype was counted ten times or more. The chain couples TRBV12-3 or TRBV12-4 to TRBJ1-3, with D unresolved. The V gene lost 3 bases and the J gene lost 4 bases, with 10 bases spanning the gap. CDR3 length equals 14 residues. CDR3 nucleotide sequence: TGTGCCAGCAGTTTCGGGCAGAGAGGAAACACCATATATTTT. It translates to CASSFGQRGNTIYF.

This clonotype occurred many times. This chain joins TRBV28 and TRBJ2-7, with D unclear. V shed 7 bases and J shed 3 bases, with 7 bases lying between them. CDR3 length equals 11 residues. Germline V gives CDR1 MDHEN, CDR2 SYDVKM. The CDR3 DNA is TGTGCCAGCACCGGCTACTACGAGCAGTACTTC. The encoded protein is CASTGYYEQYF.

This clonotype was detected many times. This chain connects TRBV5-6 to TRBJ1-5; D is perhaps TRBD1 (5 bases). CDR1 is SGHDT, CDR2 YYEEEE, per germline. The CDR3 runs 15 residues. With 1 base removed from V and 1 base from J, the gap between germline ends came to 9 bases. The CDR3 loop reads CASSLRDRSNQPQHF. CDR3 DNA: TGTGCCAGCAGCTTGAGGGACCGAAGCAATCAGCCCCAGCATTTT.

There are a few counts of this clonotype. This chain joins TRBV5-5 and TRBJ2-1; perhaps D is TRBD1 or TRBD2 (5 bases each). Deletions cut 3 bases from V and 5 bases from J, with 18 bases between. This CDR3 is 16 amino acids long. Germline assignment: CDR1 SGHKS and CDR2 YYEKEE (reference sequence). The CDR3 DNA is TGTGCCAGCAGCTGGCCGACCGGGACGGCAAACAATGAGCAGTTCTTC. Protein: CASSWPTGTANNEQFF.

This clonotype has just a few counts. V gene TRBV18 combines with J gene TRBJ1-4, with a tentative D call TRBD1 (5 bases). This CDR3 is built from 15 residues. Trimming removed 0 bases from V and 8 bases from J, with 13 bases in between. Germline V CDR1 and CDR2: KGHSH, LQKENI. Written as DNA, the CDR3 is TGTGCCAGCTCACCACCGAATAGGGGAGGAGAAAAACTGTTTTTT. This sequence encodes CASSPPNRGGEKLFF.